Sequencing of this TCR beta chain was carried out in a study of shared clonotypes between healthy human individuals. This clone was counted a few times. CDR1 KGHSH and CDR2 LQKENI come from the germline V gene. The CDR3 sequence is 15 residues long. V shed 2 bases and J shed 2 bases, with 10 bases lying between them. The data were produced by immunoSEQ multiplex PCR, yet TCRdb's version contains in-frame clones alone and is incomplete. The table has approximately 240,000 clones, 60% to 70% seen once; the top ten hold around 10%. The sequencing sample was made of memory CD4+ T cells sorted from blood. Subset noted: CD45RA-negative fraction. The source is a man aged 30 to 45 in good health. The genes are TRBV18 and TRBJ1-5; TRBD1 is a possible D gene (5 bases). CDR3 coding DNA: TGTGCCAGCTCACCATTAGGGGATGGCAATCAGCCCCAGCATTTT. Translating it yields CASSPLGDGNQPQHF.